Shown below are 19 T cell receptor beta chains from a single sample sequenced in a study of blood T cell repertoires in COVID-19. The method was immunoSEQ multiplex PCR; TCRdb's version includes in-frame clones alone and lacks a portion of them. The repertoire consists of 250,000 to 300,000 clones, with approximately 85% occurring once and the leading ten covering roughly 9.6%. The sample was peripheral blood. All receptors derive from a woman in her 70s with acute or convalescent COVID-19.

This clone has just one count. The chain carries TRBV11-2 and TRBJ1-5; tentative D call: TRBD1 (6 bases). CDR1 and CDR2 from the germline V gene are SGHAT and FQNNGV. The CDR3 is 15 residues long. Trimming removed 1 base from V and 1 base from J, with 8 bases in between. CDR3 protein: CASSLGRGSNQPQHF. CDR3 nucleotide sequence: TGTGCCAGCAGCTTAGGCAGGGGCAGCAATCAGCCCCAGCATTTT.

V is TRBV7-2 and J is TRBJ1-3, with D uncertain. V dropped 3 bases and J dropped 0 bases, with 15 bases sitting between them. CDR3 length: 17 amino acids. The V gene's germline CDR1 is SGHTA and CDR2 FQGNSA. The CDR3 bases are TGTGCCAGCAGCTTTACCCCCCTCTCCAGCTCTGGAAACACCATATATTTT. This gives the protein CASSFTPLSSSGNTIYF.

V and J are TRBV11-2 and TRBJ1-1; D is ambiguous. The V end lost 1 base, the J end lost 1 base, and 7 bases lay between the germline ends. The CDR3 covers 14 residues. Germline CDR1 and CDR2: SGHAT and FQNNGV. CDR3 in amino acids: CASSLAPGNTEAFF. The CDR3 nucleotides read TGTGCCAGCAGCTTAGCGCCCGGGAACACTGAAGCTTTCTTT. The full variable domain, rest sourced from reference TRBV11-2 and TRBJ1-1, is EAGVAQSPRYKIIEKRQSVAFWCNPISGHATLYWYQQILGQGPKLLIQFQNNGVVDDSQLPKDRFSAERLKGVDSTLKIQPAKLEDSAVYLCASSLAPGNTEAFFGQGTRLTVV.

This chain links TRBV19 with TRBJ1-4; weak D call: TRBD1 (6 bases). The CDR3 extends over 15 amino acids. Trimming removed 6 bases at V and 0 bases at J, with 11 bases between. Germline V gives CDR1 LNHDA, CDR2 SQIVND (reference sequence). CDR3 protein: CASRKGDATNEKLFF. The CDR3 region has the DNA TGTGCCAGTAGAAAGGGGGATGCAACTAATGAAAAACTGTTTTTT. Variable domain in full (rest from reference TRBV19 and TRBJ1-4): DGGITQSPKYLFRKEGQNVTLSCEQNLNHDAMYWYRQDPGQGLRLIYYSQIVNDFQKGDIAEGYSVSREKKESFPLTVTSAQKNPTAFYLCASRKGDATNEKLFFGSGTQLSVL.

The gene calls are TRBV29-1 and TRBJ1-1, with 9 positions matching TRBD1. CDR3 length: 15 amino acids. Germline loops: CDR1 SQVTM, CDR2 ANQGSEA. The trim removed 5 bases at V and 2 bases at J, leaving 9 bases unmatched. CDR3 DNA sequence: TGCAGCGTTCGAGGGGACAGGGAAAGAAACACTGAAGCTTTCTTT. The encoded protein is CSVRGDRERNTEAFF.

The sample holds one count of this clone. V usage is TRBV12-5 and J usage is TRBJ1-2; no firm D call. The CDR3 runs 16 residues. V lost 2 bases and J lost 2, with 15 bases in between. Germline V gene data show CDR1 as LGHNT and CDR2 as FRNRAP. CDR3 bases: TGTGCTAGTGGTTTGAGTACAGCCGGATTAAACTATGGCTACACCTTC. Translating it yields CASGLSTAGLNYGYTF. The full variable domain, its missing parts supplied by reference TRBV12-5 and TRBJ1-2, is DARVTQTPRHKVTEMGQEVTMRCQPILGHNTVFWYRQTMMQGLELLAYFRNRAPLDDSGMPKDRFSAEMPDATLATLKIQPSEPRDSAVYFCASGLSTAGLNYGYTFGSGTRLTVV.

The chain combines TRBV6-5 with TRBJ1-5; D is perhaps TRBD1 (5 bases). V was trimmed by 0 bases and J by 3 bases, leaving 9 bases between them. This CDR3 has 15 residues. Per the germline V gene, CDR1 is MNHEY and CDR2 is SVGAGI. CDR3: CASSYSGHSNQPQHF. CDR3 bases: TGTGCCAGCAGTTACTCGGGGCACTCCAATCAGCCCCAGCATTTT.

V gene TRBV7-9 combines with J gene TRBJ2-1; 7 nucleotides align to TRBD2. The CDR3 is 15 amino acids. V trimming: 5 bases; J trimming: 6 bases; junction bases outside the gene matches: 10. Germline CDR1 reads SEHNR; CDR2 reads FQNEAQ (reference sequence). The CDR3 nucleotides read TGTGCCAGCAGCAGAGGGGAGGGAGACCTCAATGAGCAGTTCTTC. It yields the protein CASSRGEGDLNEQFF.

V gene TRBV10-1 combines with J gene TRBJ2-3; TRBD1 matches 7 bases. The V gene's germline CDR1 is WNHNN and CDR2 SYGVQD (reference sequence). J lost 4 bases, V lost 6 bases, and 7 bases had no gene match. CDR3 length: 14 amino acids. This chain's CDR3 is CASSLGQAADTQYF. Written as DNA, the CDR3 is TGCGCCAGCAGCCTTGGACAGGCGGCAGATACGCAGTATTTT.

The chain links TRBV5-4 to TRBJ1-2; maybe TRBD1 (5 bases). The CDR3 covers 13 residues. Trimming cost V 4 bases and J 4 bases, with 11 bases left between them. Per germline, CDR1 SGHNT and CDR2 YYREEE (reference sequence). The CDR3 nucleotides are TGTGCCAGCAGCCCTGGTAGGGGCTATGGCTACACCTTC. As protein: CASSPGRGYGYTF.

This clone showed up just a few times. CDR3 in amino acids: CASRDRGRNTGELFF. CDR3 nucleotides: TGTGCCAGCAGGGACAGGGGGCGCAACACCGGGGAGCTGTTTTTT. The V and J genes are TRBV3-1 (or the pseudogene TRBV3-2) and TRBJ2-2; TRBD1 matches 11 bases. V lost 6 bases and J lost 2; bases outside the gene matches: 2. The germline V gene has CDR1 LGHDT and CDR2 YNNKEL (reference sequence). The CDR3 contains 15 residues.

This clone showed up just a few times. The rearrangement joins TRBV2 to TRBJ1-2; D is ambiguous. The CDR3 is 12 amino acids. Germline assignment: CDR1 SNHLY and CDR2 FYNNEI. V was pared by 6 bases and J by 4 bases, with 9 bases between. CDR3 nucleotide sequence: TGTGCCAGCAGCTTGGGAGTCTATGGCTACACCTTC. Translating it yields CASSLGVYGYTF.

The chain joins TRBV6-5 to TRBJ2-7, with D hard to call. This CDR3 is 12 amino acids long. V was cut by 5 bases and J by 3 bases, with 8 bases left in between. Germline loops: CDR1 MNHEY, CDR2 SVGAGI. The DNA for the CDR3 is TGTGCCAGCAGTCCAAGCGTCTACGAGCAGTACTTC. Its translation: CASSPSVYEQYF.

This rearrangement joins TRBV19 to TRBJ1-2; TRBD1 is a possible D gene (5 bases). The germline CDR1 and CDR2 sequences are LNHDA and SQIVND (reference sequence). V shed 3 bases and J shed 6 bases, with 14 bases lying between them. CDR3 length: 14 amino acids. The CDR3 loop reads CASSITGDGDGYTF. The CDR3 DNA follows: TGTGCCAGTAGTATTACAGGAGACGGAGATGGCTACACCTTC.

The genes are TRBV24-1 and TRBJ1-2, with a tentative D call TRBD1 (6 bases). Trimming cost V 4 bases and J 6 bases, with 14 bases left between them. Germline V gives CDR1 KGHDR, CDR2 SFDVKD. This CDR3 has 14 residues. The CDR3 here is CATSDPGQRHGYTF. The CDR3 DNA sequence: TGTGCCACCAGTGACCCTGGACAGAGGCATGGCTACACCTTC.

J is TRBJ2-1 and V is TRBV6-5; 7 bases match TRBD2. Germline loops: CDR1 MNHEY, CDR2 SVGAGI. V shed 6 bases, J shed 4 bases, and the junction held 9 bases outside the gene matches. The CDR3 covers 15 residues. The CDR3 spells CASRVGGGPYNEQFF. The CDR3 bases are TGTGCCAGCAGGGTAGGCGGGGGTCCATACAATGAGCAGTTCTTC.

The chain joins TRBV18 to TRBJ2-7; 8 bases line up with TRBD1. CDR3 length: 16 residues. After removal of 2 bases from V and 0 bases from J, the junction contained 6 bases not matched to a gene. The germline gives CDR1 KGHSH, CDR2 LQKENI. For the CDR3, the DNA is TGTGCCAGCTCACCATTGGCAGGGGGCCCCTCCTACGAGCAGTACTTC. This sequence encodes CASSPLAGGPSYEQYF.

A word on this clone: Other nucleotide sequences from this sample produce the same CDR3. The chain joins TRBV9 to TRBJ1-2, with D possibly matching TRBD1 (6 bases). Trimming took 4 bases from V and 3 from J, leaving 10 bases between them. This CDR3 contains 13 residues. The germline V gene encodes CDR1 SGDLS and CDR2 YYNGEE. The CDR3 region is CASSPRTDYGYTF. The CDR3 nucleotides are TGTGCCAGCAGCCCCCGGACAGACTATGGCTACACCTTC. Together with reference TRBV9 and TRBJ1-2, the CDR3 gives the full variable domain: DSGVTQTPKHLITATGQRVTLRCSPRSGDLSVYWYQQSLDQGLQFLIQYYNGEERAKGNILERFSAQQFPDLHSELNLSSLELGDSALYFCASSPRTDYGYTFGSGTRLTVV.

The chain joins TRBV5-4 to TRBJ2-1; D may be TRBD1 (6 bases). There are 15 residues in the CDR3. Germline V gives CDR1 SGHNT, CDR2 YYREEE (reference sequence). The germline V and J ends were trimmed by 4 bases and 0 bases, with 11 bases remaining between them. The CDR3, as DNA: TGTGCCAGCAGCCCCCCAGGGGTCTCCTACAATGAGCAGTTCTTC. Residues: CASSPPGVSYNEQFF.